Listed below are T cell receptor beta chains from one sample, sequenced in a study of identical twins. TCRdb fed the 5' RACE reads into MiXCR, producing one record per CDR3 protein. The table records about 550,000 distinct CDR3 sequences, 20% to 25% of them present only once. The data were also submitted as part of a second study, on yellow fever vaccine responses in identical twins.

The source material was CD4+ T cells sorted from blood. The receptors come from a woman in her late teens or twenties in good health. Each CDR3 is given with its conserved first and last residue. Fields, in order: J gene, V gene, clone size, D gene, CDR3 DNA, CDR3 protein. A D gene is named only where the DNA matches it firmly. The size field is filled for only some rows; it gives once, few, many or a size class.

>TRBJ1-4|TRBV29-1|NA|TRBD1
TGCAGCGTTGAAGGACAGGGGAGAGAAAAACTGTTTTTT
CSVEGQGREKLFF
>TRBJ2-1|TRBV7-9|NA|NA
TGTGCCAGCAGCTTAGAACTAGCAGTCAATGAGCAGTTCTTC
CASSLELAVNEQFF
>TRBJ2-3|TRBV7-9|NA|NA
TGTGCCAGCAGCTGGGCGGCAGATACGCAGTATTTT
CASSWAADTQYF
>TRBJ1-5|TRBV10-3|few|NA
TGTGCCATCAGGGAGACAGGAAACAATCAGCCCCAGCATTTT
CAIRETGNNQPQHF
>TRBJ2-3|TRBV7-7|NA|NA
TGTGCCAGCAGCTTAGCGTCCCCATCCGGCACAGATACGCAGTATTTT
CASSLASPSGTDTQYF
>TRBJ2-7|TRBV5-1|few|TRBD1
TGCGCCAGCAGCTCCCGGGACAGGGCCCCCCAGCGCTCCTACGAGCAGTACTTC
CASSSRDRAPQRSYEQYF
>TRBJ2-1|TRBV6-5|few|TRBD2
TGTGCCAGCAGTTACACCCTAGCGGCAAGTTCCTACAATGAGCAGTTCTTC
CASSYTLAASSYNEQFF
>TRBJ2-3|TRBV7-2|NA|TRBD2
TGTGCCAGCAGCCGGACTAGCGGGGGATGGACAGATACGCAGTATTTT
CASSRTSGGWTDTQYF
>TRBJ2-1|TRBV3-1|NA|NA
TGTGCCAGCAGCCAAGAGGTCCACTACAATGAGAAGTTCTTC
CASSQEVHYNEKFF
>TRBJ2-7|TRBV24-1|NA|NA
TGTGCCACCAGTGATTTAACCGGCGAGCAGTACTTC
CATSDLTGEQYF
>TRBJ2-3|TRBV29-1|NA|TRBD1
TGCAGCGTAGGACAGGGGGCAGCCGATACGCAGTATTTT
CSVGQGAADTQYF
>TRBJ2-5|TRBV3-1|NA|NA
TGTGCCAGCAGCCTTCGACTTGAGACCCAGTACTTC
CASSLRLETQYF
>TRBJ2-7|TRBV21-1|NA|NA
TGTGCCAGCAGCAAGGAGCGGGAGCGTTTGCACGAGCAGTACTTC
CASSKERERLHEQYF
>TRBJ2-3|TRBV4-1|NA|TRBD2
TGCGCCAGCAGCCAAGTAGAACCGGGACTAGCGGGAGAGGATACGCAGTATTTT
CASSQVEPGLAGEDTQYF
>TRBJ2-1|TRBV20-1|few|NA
TGCAGTGCTAGGTCGGGACACCTGACGACCGGTGAGCAGTTCTTC
CSARSGHLTTGEQFF
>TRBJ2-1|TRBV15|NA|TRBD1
TGTGCCACCAGCAGAGAACCGACAGGGAGCTCCTACAATGAGCAGTTCTTC
CATSREPTGSSYNEQFF
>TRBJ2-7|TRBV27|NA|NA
TGTGCCAGCAGTTTCCTTCCGGGGCTCTACGAGCAGTACTTC
CASSFLPGLYEQYF
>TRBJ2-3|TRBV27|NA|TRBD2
TGTGCCAGCAGGCCCGGGAGGAACACAGATACGCAGTATTTT
CASRPGRNTDTQYF
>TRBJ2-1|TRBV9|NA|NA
TGTGCCAGCAGTAACCCGTCCCTGGGGAGTGGCAATGAGCAGTTCTTC
CASSNPSLGSGNEQFF
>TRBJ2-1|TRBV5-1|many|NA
TGCGCCAGCAGCTTGGTAGCGGACGAGCAGTTCTTC
CASSLVADEQFF
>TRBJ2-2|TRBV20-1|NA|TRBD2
TGCAGTGCTCAAGCGGGGGGGCCAGCCGGGGAGCTGTTTTTT
CSAQAGGPAGELFF
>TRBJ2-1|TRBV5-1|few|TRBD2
TGCGCCAGCAGGTTTCTAGCGGGGCTTGGGAATGAGCAGTTCTTC
CASRFLAGLGNEQFF
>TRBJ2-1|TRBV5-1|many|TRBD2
TGCGCCAGCAGCTTGGTTGTCTCTAGCGGGGGGTCATCCCAAAACAATGAGCAGTTCTTC
CASSLVVSSGGSSQNNEQFF
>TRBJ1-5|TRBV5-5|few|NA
TGTGCCAGCAGCTTGGGCTCATATGCAGGTCAGCCCCAGCATTTT
CASSLGSYAGQPQHF
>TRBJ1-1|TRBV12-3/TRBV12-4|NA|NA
TGTGCCAGCAGTCCGTGGTCGGAAGGGGAAGCTTTCTTT
CASSPWSEGEAFF
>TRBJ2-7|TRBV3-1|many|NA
TGTGCCAGCAGCCACTCTAGCTACGAGCAGTACTTC
CASSHSSYEQYF
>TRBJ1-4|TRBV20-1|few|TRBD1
TGCAGTGCTAACCCACAGGGGGCGGGAGAAAAACTGTTTTTT
CSANPQGAGEKLFF